This T cell receptor beta chain is from a study of PD-1 blockade in classical Hodgkin lymphoma. The study's findings and limits: Newly diagnosed patients reportedly had lower baseline TCR diversity than healthy donors. Those patients who began receiving nivolumab less than 1 year after ASCT had lower diversity, and they were excluded. CD4+ but not CD8+ TCR diversity rose significantly by C4D1.

This CDR3 is built from 15 residues. Germline values: CDR1 MNHNY, CDR2 SVGAGI (reference sequence). V shed 5 bases and J 2 bases; nucleotides not matched to a gene: 3. As for time point: cycle 4 day 1 (C4D1), after more than five weeks of nivolumab. Every single patient, without exception, relapsed after autologous stem cell transplantation, and brentuximab vedotin exposure varied. Sequencing was performed with immunoSEQ multiplex PCR; in TCRdb, only in-frame clones are kept and a portion is missing. The repertoire consists of about 25,000 clones, with approximately 65% occurring once and the leading ten covering 25% to 30%. Comment on this clone: Its antigen is not known.

The starting material was peripheral blood mononuclear cells (PBMCs), obtained before the fourth cycle of nivolumab. The chain carries TRBV6-6 and TRBJ2-1; 10 nucleotides match TRBD2. This clonotype was sampled from a human donor with classical Hodgkin lymphoma. CDR3 amino acids: CASSPSGGAYNEQFF. The DNA of the CDR3 is TGTGCCAGCAGTCCAAGCGGGGGGGCCTACAATGAGCAGTTCTTC.